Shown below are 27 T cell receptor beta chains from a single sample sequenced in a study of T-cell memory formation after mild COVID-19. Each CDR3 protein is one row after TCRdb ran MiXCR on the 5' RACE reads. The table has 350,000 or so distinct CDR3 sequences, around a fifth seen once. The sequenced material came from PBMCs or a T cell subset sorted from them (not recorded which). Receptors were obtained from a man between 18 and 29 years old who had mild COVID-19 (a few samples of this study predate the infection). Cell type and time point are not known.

The CDR3 loop reads CASRHPGQGPYEQYV. The CDR3 region has the DNA TGTGCCAGCAGACATCCGGGACAGGGTCCCTACGAGCAGTACGTC. The chain recombines TRBV6-5 with TRBJ2-7, with 9 bases matching TRBD1. There are 15 residues in the CDR3. Unmatched junction bases numbered 8, after V lost 6 bases and J lost 2 bases. Per the germline V gene, CDR1 is MNHEY and CDR2 is SVGAGI.

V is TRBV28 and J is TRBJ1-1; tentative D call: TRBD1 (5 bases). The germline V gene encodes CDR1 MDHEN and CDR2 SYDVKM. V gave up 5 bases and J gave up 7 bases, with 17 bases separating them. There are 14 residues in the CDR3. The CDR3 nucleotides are TGTGCCAGCAGTCCCACCCCCGGGGGAGGTGAAGCTTTCTTT. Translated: CASSPTPGGGEAFF.

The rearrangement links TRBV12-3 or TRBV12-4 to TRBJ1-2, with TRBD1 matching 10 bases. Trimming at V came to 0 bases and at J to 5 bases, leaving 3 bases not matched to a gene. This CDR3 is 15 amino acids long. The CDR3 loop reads CASSLADRGPYGYTF. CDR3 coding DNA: TGTGCCAGCAGTTTAGCCGACAGGGGGCCTTATGGCTACACCTTC.

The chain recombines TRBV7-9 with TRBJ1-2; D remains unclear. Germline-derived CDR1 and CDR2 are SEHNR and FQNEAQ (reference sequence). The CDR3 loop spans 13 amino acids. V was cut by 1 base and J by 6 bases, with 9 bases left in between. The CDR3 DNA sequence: TGTGCCAGCAGCTTAGTAGGCGGGCATGGCTACACCTTC. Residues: CASSLVGGHGYTF.

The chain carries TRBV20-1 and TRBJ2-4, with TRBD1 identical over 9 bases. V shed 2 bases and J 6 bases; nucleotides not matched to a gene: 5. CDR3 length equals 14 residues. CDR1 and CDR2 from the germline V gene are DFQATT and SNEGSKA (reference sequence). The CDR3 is CSARPQGALNIQYF. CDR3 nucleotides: TGCAGTGCTAGACCACAGGGGGCGTTAAACATTCAGTACTTC.

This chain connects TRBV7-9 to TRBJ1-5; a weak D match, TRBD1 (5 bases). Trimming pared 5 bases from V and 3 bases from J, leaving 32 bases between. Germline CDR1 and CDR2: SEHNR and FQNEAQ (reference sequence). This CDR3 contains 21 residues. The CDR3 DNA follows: TGTGCCAGCAGCCCATCGACAGAGAAAACCTGGGGGATCGATTTCAATCAGCCCCAGCATTTT. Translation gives CASSPSTEKTWGIDFNQPQHF.

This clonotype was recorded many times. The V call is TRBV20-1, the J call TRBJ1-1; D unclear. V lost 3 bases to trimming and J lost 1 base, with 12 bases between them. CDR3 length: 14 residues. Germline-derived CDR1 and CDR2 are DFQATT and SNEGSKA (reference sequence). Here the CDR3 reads CSASSSGRNTEAFF. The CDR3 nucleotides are TGCAGTGCTAGCTCCTCGGGCCGGAACACTGAAGCTTTCTTT.

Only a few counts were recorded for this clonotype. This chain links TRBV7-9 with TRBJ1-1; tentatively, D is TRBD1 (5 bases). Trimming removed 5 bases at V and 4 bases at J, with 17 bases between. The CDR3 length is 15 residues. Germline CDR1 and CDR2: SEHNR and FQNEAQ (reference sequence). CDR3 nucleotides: TGTGCCAGCAGCCCCGGGACGGAAAAATTCACTGAAGCTTTCTTT. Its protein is CASSPGTEKFTEAFF. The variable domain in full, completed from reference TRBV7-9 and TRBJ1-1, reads DTGVSQNPRHKITKRGQNVTFRCDPISEHNRLYWYRQTLGQGPEFLTYFQNEAQLEKSRLLSDRFSAERPKGSFSTLEIQRTEQGDSAMYLCASSPGTEKFTEAFFGQGTRLTVV.

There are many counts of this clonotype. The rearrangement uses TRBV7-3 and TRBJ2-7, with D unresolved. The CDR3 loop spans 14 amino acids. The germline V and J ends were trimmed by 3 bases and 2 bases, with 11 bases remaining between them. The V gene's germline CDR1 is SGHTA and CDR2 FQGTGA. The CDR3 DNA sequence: TGTGCCAGCAGCTTGTACGCTAGGCCCTACGAGCAGTACTTC. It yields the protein CASSLYARPYEQYF.

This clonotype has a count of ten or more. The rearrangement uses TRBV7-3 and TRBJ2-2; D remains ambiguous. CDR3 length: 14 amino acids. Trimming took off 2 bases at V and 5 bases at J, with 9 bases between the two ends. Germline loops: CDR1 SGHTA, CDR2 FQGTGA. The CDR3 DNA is TGTGCCAGCAGCTTAGCCTCCGGGACCGGGGAGCTGTTTTTT. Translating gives CASSLASGTGELFF. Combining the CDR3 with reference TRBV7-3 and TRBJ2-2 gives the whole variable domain GAGVSQTPSNKVTEKGKYVELRCDPISGHTALYWYRQSLGQGPEFLIYFQGTGAADDSGLPNDRFFAVRPEGSVSTLKIQRTERGDSAVYLCASSLASGTGELFFGEGSRLTVL.

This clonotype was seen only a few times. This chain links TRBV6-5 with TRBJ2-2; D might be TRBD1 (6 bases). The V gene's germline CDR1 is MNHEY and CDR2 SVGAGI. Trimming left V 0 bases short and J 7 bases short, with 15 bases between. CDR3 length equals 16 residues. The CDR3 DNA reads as TGTGCCAGCAGTTACTCGCACGGGGCCAGGGGCGGGGAGCTGTTTTTT. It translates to CASSYSHGARGGELFF.

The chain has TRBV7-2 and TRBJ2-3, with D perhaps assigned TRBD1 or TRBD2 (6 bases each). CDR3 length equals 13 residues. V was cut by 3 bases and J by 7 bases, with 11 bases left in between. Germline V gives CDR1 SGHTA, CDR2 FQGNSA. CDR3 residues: CASSFSGANTQYF. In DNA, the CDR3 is TGTGCCAGCAGCTTCTCGGGGGCTAATACGCAGTATTTT. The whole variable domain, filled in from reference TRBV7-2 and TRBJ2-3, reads GAGVSQSPSNKVTEKGKDVELRCDPISGHTALYWYRQSLGQGLEFLIYFQGNSAPDKSGLPSDRFSAERTGGSVSTLTIQRTQQEDSAVYLCASSFSGANTQYFGPGTRLTVL.

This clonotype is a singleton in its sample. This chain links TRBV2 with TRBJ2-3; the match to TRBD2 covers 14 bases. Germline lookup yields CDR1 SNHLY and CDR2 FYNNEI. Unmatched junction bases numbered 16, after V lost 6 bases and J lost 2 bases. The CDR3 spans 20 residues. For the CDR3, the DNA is TGTGCCAGCAGATACAGCGGACTAGCGGGGGGCCCAACCCTCACAGATACGCAGTATTTT. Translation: CASRYSGLAGGPTLTDTQYF.

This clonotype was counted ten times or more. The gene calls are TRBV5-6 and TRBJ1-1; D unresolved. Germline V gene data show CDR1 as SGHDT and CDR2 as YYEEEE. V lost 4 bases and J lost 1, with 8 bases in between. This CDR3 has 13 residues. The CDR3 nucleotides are TGTGCCAGCAGCCCGGTGGGGAACACTGAAGCTTTCTTT. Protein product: CASSPVGNTEAFF.

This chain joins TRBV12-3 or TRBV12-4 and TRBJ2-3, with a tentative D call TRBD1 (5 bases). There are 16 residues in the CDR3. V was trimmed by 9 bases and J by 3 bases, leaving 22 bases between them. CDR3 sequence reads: CASLKGQGQMTDTQYF. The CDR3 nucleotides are TGTGCCAGTTTAAAGGGCCAGGGCCAAATGACAGATACGCAGTATTTT.

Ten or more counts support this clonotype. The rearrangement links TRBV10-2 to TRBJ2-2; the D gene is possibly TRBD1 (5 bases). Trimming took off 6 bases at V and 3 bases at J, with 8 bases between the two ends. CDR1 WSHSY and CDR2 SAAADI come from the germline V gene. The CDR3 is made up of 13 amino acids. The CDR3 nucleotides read TGCGCCAGCAGAAAGACAGACACCGGGGAGCTGTTTTTT. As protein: CASRKTDTGELFF.

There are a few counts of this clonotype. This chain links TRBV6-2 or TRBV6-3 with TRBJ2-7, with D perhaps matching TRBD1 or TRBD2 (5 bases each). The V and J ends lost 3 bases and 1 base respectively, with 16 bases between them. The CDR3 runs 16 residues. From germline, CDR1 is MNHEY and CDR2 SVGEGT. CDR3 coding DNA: TGTGCCAGCAGTTATAGGGGACGATTCGCTTCCTACGAGCAGTACGTC. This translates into CASSYRGRFASYEQYV.

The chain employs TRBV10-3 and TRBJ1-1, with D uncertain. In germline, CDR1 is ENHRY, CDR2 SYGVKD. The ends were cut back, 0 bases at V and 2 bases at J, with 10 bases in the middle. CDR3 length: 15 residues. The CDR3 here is CAISESMQANTEAFF. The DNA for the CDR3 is TGTGCCATCAGTGAGTCGATGCAGGCAAACACTGAAGCTTTCTTT.

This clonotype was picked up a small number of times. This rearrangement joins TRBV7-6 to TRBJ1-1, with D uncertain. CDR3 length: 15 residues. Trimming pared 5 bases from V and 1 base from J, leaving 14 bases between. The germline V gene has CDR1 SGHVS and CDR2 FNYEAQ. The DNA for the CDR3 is TGTGCCAGCAGCCCGTGGGTCCAGCCGAACACTGAAGCTTTCTTT. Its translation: CASSPWVQPNTEAFF.

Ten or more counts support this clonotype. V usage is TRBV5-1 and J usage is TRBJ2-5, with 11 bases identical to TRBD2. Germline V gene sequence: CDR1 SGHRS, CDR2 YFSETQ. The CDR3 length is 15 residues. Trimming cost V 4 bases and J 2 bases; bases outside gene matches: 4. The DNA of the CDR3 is TGCGCCAGCAGCATTAGCGGGGGGGCGCAAGAGACCCAGTACTTC. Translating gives CASSISGGAQETQYF.

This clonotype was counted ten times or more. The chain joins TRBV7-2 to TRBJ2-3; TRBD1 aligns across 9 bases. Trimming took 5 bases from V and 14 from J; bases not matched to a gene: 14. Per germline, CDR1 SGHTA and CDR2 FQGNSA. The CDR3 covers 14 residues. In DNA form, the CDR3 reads TGTGCCAGCAGCCCCGGGACAGGGTGGGCGACCCTGTATTTT. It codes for CASSPGTGWATLYF.

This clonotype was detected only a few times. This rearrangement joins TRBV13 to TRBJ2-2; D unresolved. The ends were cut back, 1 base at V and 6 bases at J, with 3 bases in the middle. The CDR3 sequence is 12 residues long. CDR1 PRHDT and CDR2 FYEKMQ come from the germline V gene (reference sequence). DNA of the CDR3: TGTGCCAGCAGCTTAGAGCCCGGGGAGCTGTTTTTT. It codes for CASSLEPGELFF.

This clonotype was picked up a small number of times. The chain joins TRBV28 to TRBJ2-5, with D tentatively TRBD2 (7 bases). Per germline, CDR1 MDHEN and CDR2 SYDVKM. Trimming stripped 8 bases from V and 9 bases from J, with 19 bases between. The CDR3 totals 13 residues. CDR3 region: CASQGGGAGSQYF. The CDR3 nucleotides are TGTGCCAGCCAAGGTGGGGGGGCTGGGTCCCAGTACTTC.

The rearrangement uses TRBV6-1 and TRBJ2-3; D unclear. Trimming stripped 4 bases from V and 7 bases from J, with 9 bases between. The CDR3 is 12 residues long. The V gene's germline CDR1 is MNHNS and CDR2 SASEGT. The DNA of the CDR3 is TGTGCCAGCAGTGGGTGGGGAAATACGCAGTATTTT. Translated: CASSGWGNTQYF.

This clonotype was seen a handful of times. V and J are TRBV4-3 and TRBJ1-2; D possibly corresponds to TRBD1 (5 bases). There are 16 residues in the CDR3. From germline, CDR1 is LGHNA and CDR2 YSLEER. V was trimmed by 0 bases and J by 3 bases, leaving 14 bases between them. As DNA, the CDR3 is TGCGCCAGCAGCCAAGATTTGGCAGGGCCTGACTATGGCTACACCTTC. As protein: CASSQDLAGPDYGYTF.

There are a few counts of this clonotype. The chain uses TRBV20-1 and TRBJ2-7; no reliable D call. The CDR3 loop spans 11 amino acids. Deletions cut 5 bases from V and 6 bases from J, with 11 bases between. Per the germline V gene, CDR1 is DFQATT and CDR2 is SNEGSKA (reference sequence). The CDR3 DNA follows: TGCAGTGCTGCTACGGCTGTCGAGCAGTACGTC. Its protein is CSAATAVEQYV.

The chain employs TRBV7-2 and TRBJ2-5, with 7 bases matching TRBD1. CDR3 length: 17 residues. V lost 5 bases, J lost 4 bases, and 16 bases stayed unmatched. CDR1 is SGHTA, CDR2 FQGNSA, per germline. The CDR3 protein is CASSHGINRGGRETQYF. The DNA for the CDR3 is TGTGCCAGCAGCCACGGAATCAACAGGGGTGGGAGAGAGACCCAGTACTTC.